Reported below is one T cell receptor beta chain. Its specific antigen is unknown. Base quality data are lacking; no much larger clone is found one base away. Patients with a history of autoimmune disease or receiving systemic immunosuppression were excluded from the trial. In every dose cohort, peripheral blood was drawn for TCR sequencing at baseline, cycle 4 day 1, and cycle 7 day 1. Samples were obtained from an open-label, multicenter, first-in-human phase I dose-escalation trial of ivuxolimab. Adults with locally advanced or metastatic melanoma, renal cell carcinoma, hepatocellular carcinoma or head and neck squamous cell carcinoma were enrolled in the trial. CD4+ and CD8+ T cells were sorted separately from peripheral blood before TCR sequencing. The data originate from a study of OX40 agonist ivuxolimab in advanced cancers. The study in broad terms: Ivuxolimab was a fully human IgG2 agonistic monoclonal antibody targeting the costimulatory receptor OX40 (CD134). Intravenous ivuxolimab was administered to patients every 2 weeks at six dose levels: 0.01, 0.1, 0.3, 1.5, 3 and 10 mg/kg. Of the approximately 54 patients in dose escalation, about 20 had hepatocellular carcinoma, some 15 had melanoma, 9 had renal cell carcinoma and 9 had head and neck cancer. In the dose-escalation cohort, around four fifths of patients were male, and the mean age was approximately 60 years, with a range of about 23 to 90. Prior anti-PD-1, anti-PD-L1 or anti-CTLA-4 therapy was permitted, and checkpoint inhibitors had been received by around 40% of dose-escalation patients. Partial responses occurred in three dose-escalation patients, of whom one had hepatocellular carcinoma and two had cutaneous melanoma. Peripheral TCRbeta sequencing aimed to test whether ivuxolimab altered TCR sequence diversity and caused clonal T-cell expansion. The paper describes the monotherapy dose-escalation part (N of about 50 patients) of the phase I trial of ivuxolimab. The full study reports these points: After ivuxolimab, more expanded clones were found on average in CD8+ T cells than in CD4+ T cells. At doses of 0.1 to 3.0 mg/kg, clonal expansion of both CD4+ and CD8+ blood T cells was observed from baseline to week 6. In the 0.1-3.0 mg/kg groups, partial responders were among the patients with the lowest normalized peripheral clonal expansion, particularly in CD8+ T cells. Antigen specificity was not determined for the clonally expanded peripheral T cells. Low levels of normalized T-cell clonal expansion were also seen in some nonresponding patients.

From the cysteine up to the phenylalanine, the CDR3 has a length of 16 residues. Only the CDR3 part of the read is kept: 48 bases, read in frame from the first base. The germline V gene (reference sequence) gives CDR1 as SGHKS and CDR2 as YYEKEE. V is reduced by 0 bases and J by 0 bases, leaving a spacing of 12 bases between them. Genomic DNA was isolated from the sorted cells so that the TCRbeta CDR3 region could be sequenced. The immunoSEQ Assay was used for sequencing of TCRbeta CDR3 regions. Drawn from immuneACCESS, this table holds only the in-frame rearrangements with V and J called that TCRdb kept. Clones are partly lost; checked studies trace under half to an unresolved V gene and leave the rest unexplained. This sample comprises 60,000 to 95,000 clones, about 85% of them detected only once. The ten most abundant clones make up roughly 0.66% of the sample.

The sequence came from an adult with an advanced solid tumor such as melanoma, head and neck, liver or kidney cancer. The chain is assembled from TRBV5-5 and TRBJ1-2; the D gene cannot be resolved reliably. Material: CD4+ or CD8+ T cells sorted from blood, obtained in a trial of the OX40 agonist ivuxolimab. The encoded CDR3 is CASSLAVSPSNYGYTF. The DNA sequence is TGTGCCAGCAGCTTGGCCGTGTCACCTTCTAACTATGGCTACACCTTC.